This T cell receptor beta chain was observed in a study of shared clonotypes between healthy human individuals. Study-level points and caveats: On the whole, naive subsets had larger estimated richness than memory subsets had.

Both subsets, CD45RA+ naive and CD45RA-negative memory, were split from the CD4+ cells. Sequenced by immunoSEQ multiplex PCR; TCRdb stores in-frame clones only, minus some. The sample consists of approximately 1.5 million clones, approximately 98.5% of them appearing once. Germline loops: CDR1 SEHNR, CDR2 FQNEAQ (reference sequence). Trimming removed 11 bases at V and 0 bases at J, with 10 bases between. The CDR3 has 13 amino acids. About this clone: As yet, its antigen is unknown.

Sequenced input: naive CD4+ T cells sorted from blood. The subset here: CD45RA+ positively selected. This sequence joins TRBV7-9 and TRBJ1-4; a weak D match, TRBD1 (6 bases). The receptor comes from a man younger than 45 in good health. CDR3 loop: CAFTGTTNEKLFF. The CDR3, as DNA: TGTGCCTTTACAGGGACAACTAATGAAAAACTGTTTTTT.